The 14 T cell receptor beta chains listed next were all sequenced from one sample in a study of blood T cell repertoires in COVID-19. Data came from immunoSEQ multiplex PCR; TCRdb stores just in-frame clones and leaves some out. Seen here are 250,000 to 300,000 clones, approximately 83% observed once, and the top ten hold 8% to 13%. Sequencing was carried out using peripheral blood. The receptors stem from a woman in her seventies with acute or convalescent COVID-19.

The chain uses TRBV2 and TRBJ1-4; D unclear. The CDR3 loop spans 15 amino acids. Per the germline V gene, CDR1 is SNHLY and CDR2 is FYNNEI. V lost 8 bases and J lost 0, with 13 bases in between. The CDR3 sequence: CASRRRTTTNEKLFF. The CDR3, as DNA: TGTGCCAGCCGACGACGGACTACAACTAATGAAAAACTGTTTTTT.

This clone was seen a single time. The rearrangement uses TRBV19 and TRBJ1-1; 8 bases match TRBD1. Germline CDR1 LNHDA, CDR2 SQIVND (reference sequence). After removal of 3 bases from V and 0 bases from J, the junction contained 6 bases not matched to a gene. This CDR3 contains 16 residues. CDR3: CASSIGQGRMNTEAFF. The CDR3 coding sequence is TGTGCCAGTAGTATTGGACAGGGAAGGATGAACACTGAAGCTTTCTTT.

The chain combines TRBV7-3 with TRBJ2-2; D may be TRBD2 (5 bases). V lost 4 bases and J 6 bases, leaving 9 bases between the germline ends. Germline assignment: CDR1 SGHTA and CDR2 FQGTGA. This CDR3 comprises 13 residues. CDR3 sequence reads: CASSSLESGELFF. Written as DNA, the CDR3 is TGTGCCAGCAGCTCACTAGAATCCGGGGAGCTGTTTTTT.

The rearrangement joins TRBV7-3 to TRBJ2-2; no definite D call. Between the trimmed V and J ends, which lost 4 bases and 2 bases, there was a span of 5 bases. Germline lookup yields CDR1 SGHTA and CDR2 FQGTGA. The CDR3 runs 13 residues. CDR3: CASSYINTGELFF. As DNA, the CDR3 is TGTGCCAGCAGCTACATCAACACCGGGGAGCTGTTTTTT.

The V call is TRBV2, the J call TRBJ1-6, with 7 bases matching TRBD1. This CDR3 region has 15 residues. Germline CDR1 SNHLY, CDR2 FYNNEI. With V trimmed by 6 bases and J by 8 bases, 10 bases remained unmatched. In nucleotides, the CDR3 is TGTGCCAGCAGGGTCGACAGGGCCCAGGATTCACCCCTCCACTTT. Its protein is CASRVDRAQDSPLHF.

This clone was observed a few times. The rearrangement uses TRBV2 and TRBJ1-3; the D gene is possibly TRBD1 (5 bases). Germline CDR1 reads SNHLY; CDR2 reads FYNNEI. The length of the CDR3 is 14 residues. V lost 6 bases and J lost 8, with 17 bases in between. The CDR3 DNA reads as TGTGCCAGCAGGGACACCCAGACCCTCGACACCATATATTTT. This encodes CASRDTQTLDTIYF.

The V call is TRBV2, the J call TRBJ1-6; 8 positions match TRBD1. The germline CDR1 and CDR2 sequences are SNHLY and FYNNEI. The CDR3 totals 15 residues. V shed 7 bases and J 5 bases; nucleotides not matched to a gene: 7. This CDR3 reads CASKRDRMDNSPLHF. In DNA, the CDR3 is TGTGCCAGCAAAAGGGACAGGATGGATAATTCACCCCTCCACTTT.

This chain connects TRBV5-4 to TRBJ2-5, with D uncertain. The V end was cut by 0 bases, the J end by 1 base, with 10 bases between. Looked up from germline, CDR1 is SGHNT and CDR2 is YYREEE (reference sequence). This CDR3 has 15 residues. CDR3 in DNA: TGTGCCAGCAGCTTGGTCGGGTCACTCCAAGAGACCCAGTACTTC. This codes for CASSLVGSLQETQYF.

The V call is TRBV5-1, the J call TRBJ1-4; D is uncertain. CDR3 length equals 15 residues. V dropped 4 bases and J dropped 0 bases, with 10 bases sitting between them. Germline CDR1 and CDR2: SGHRS and YFSETQ. This CDR3 is CASSPSLATNEKLFF. CDR3 DNA sequence: TGCGCCAGCAGCCCGAGCCTTGCAACTAATGAAAAACTGTTTTTT.

The V and J genes are TRBV20-1 and TRBJ1-2, with TRBD1 matching 7 bases. The CDR3 is 11 residues long. In germline, CDR1 is DFQATT, CDR2 SNEGSKA (reference sequence). Trimming removed 4 bases from V and 8 bases from J; junction bases left unmatched: 4. The CDR3 sequence is CSAIRQGGYTF. The CDR3, as DNA: TGCAGTGCTATACGACAGGGAGGCTACACCTTC.

This clone was detected once. The rearrangement links TRBV12-3 or TRBV12-4 to TRBJ1-4; D may be TRBD1 (5 bases). Trimming removed 5 bases from V and 11 bases from J, with 9 bases in between. The length of the CDR3 is 11 residues. The CDR3 DNA sequence: TGTGCCAGCAGTCAGGGAGGCAAACTGTTTTTT. Encoded protein: CASSQGGKLFF.

V and J are TRBV24-1 and TRBJ2-1; TRBD1 aligns across 9 bases. The CDR3 length is 14 residues. CDR1 and CDR2 (germline): KGHDR, SFDVKD. V dropped 7 bases and J dropped 6; count of bases not matched to a gene: 6. In DNA, the CDR3 is TGTGCCACCAGCCGACAGGGGGGAGGCAATGAGCAGTTCTTC. Encoded protein: CATSRQGGGNEQFF.

This clone has more than one count but fewer than ten. CDR3 sequence reads: CASSRREDYGYTF. The CDR3 region has the DNA TGTGCCAGCAGCCGCAGGGAGGACTATGGCTACACCTTC. V is TRBV6-6 and J is TRBJ1-2, with TRBD1 as a possible D gene (5 bases). The germline V gene encodes CDR1 MNHNY and CDR2 SVGAGI (reference sequence). The length of the CDR3 is 13 residues. With 6 bases removed from V and 3 bases from J, the gap between germline ends came to 11 bases.

V usage is TRBV7-3 and J usage is TRBJ2-5, with D unclear. The germline V gene has CDR1 SGHTA and CDR2 FQGTGA. CDR3 length equals 13 residues. Trimming left V 4 bases short and J 1 base short, with 7 bases between. The CDR3 nucleotides read TGTGCCAGCAGCTACAGAGTCCAAGAGACCCAGTACTTC. Its protein product is CASSYRVQETQYF.